This T cell receptor (beta chain) was recovered during a study of cytomegalovirus exposure and HLA in healthy donors. Study-wide points: First-cohort TCR clusters were later found to tend to co-occur in the 130 or so validation repertoires.

The table came from immunoSEQ multiplex PCR; TCRdb's copy has only in-frame clones and leaves some out. Here the sample spans under 150,000 clones, around 90% being singletons. V lost 10 bases and J lost 0; bases outside the gene matches: 11. This CDR3 is 15 amino acids long. Germline assignment: CDR1 MNHEY and CDR2 SMNVEV (reference sequence). Points on this clone: Its cognate antigen is unknown.

This chain joins TRBV27 and TRBJ1-2; TRBD1 matches 7 bases. Sequencing was carried out using PBMCs. The source is a man between 18 and 35 years old in good health and CMV-seropositive. Here the CDR3 DNA reads TGTGCCACCCGCGGGACAGCGAGAACTAACTATGGCTACACCTTC. This sequence encodes CATRGTARTNYGYTF.